A single TCR beta chain is shown here with its context. Per germline, CDR1 SGHVS and CDR2 FNYEAQ. The CDR3 runs 18 residues. Germline trimming cut 1 base from V and 6 bases from J; bases unmatched to any gene: 8. These data originate in a study of shared T cell receptors in the human thymus. Data came from immunoSEQ multiplex PCR; TCRdb stores just in-frame clones and leaves some out. This sample has hundreds of thousands of clones, with around 87% found just once. A further study also used this sample, focusing on human thymus T cells. That report notes: The donor group consisted of healthy Finnish infants who were having corrective surgery for congenital heart defects. Corrective cardiac surgery supplied the resected thymus tissue. An apparent bias in V and J gene usage was seen in thymic and blood repertoires.

The J gene is TRBJ2-2, the V gene TRBV7-6; 13 bases match TRBD2. The TCR originated in a boy under two years old with a congenital heart defect. The sequenced material came from thymocytes. This CDR3 is CASSLGLAGGPQPGELFF. The CDR3 nucleotides read TGTGCCAGCAGCTTAGGACTAGCGGGGGGCCCCCAACCCGGGGAGCTGTTTTTT.